Following are 29 T cell receptor beta chains from one sample sequenced in a study of blood T cell repertoires in COVID-19. Repertoires were generated with immunoSEQ multiplex PCR, while TCRdb's copy carries only in-frame clones and drops some. The table includes 9,500 to 15,000 clones, about 88% detected once. Sequencing input: peripheral blood. Source of these receptors: a man in his 70s with active COVID-19.

The gene calls are TRBV12-3 or TRBV12-4 and TRBJ1-1; D unresolved. The CDR3 is made up of 13 amino acids. With 4 bases removed from V and 1 base from J, the gap between germline ends came to 7 bases. The CDR3 protein is CASSYTENTEAFF. The CDR3 region has the DNA TGTGCCAGCAGTTATACAGAGAACACTGAAGCTTTCTTT.

This clone was recorded only once. The V call is TRBV5-1, the J call TRBJ2-5, with a tentative D call TRBD1 (6 bases). CDR1 and CDR2 (germline): SGHRS, YFSETQ. The CDR3 is made up of 15 amino acids. V shed 4 bases and J shed 7 bases, with 20 bases lying between them. DNA of the CDR3: TGCGCCAGCAGCGCGATCCCAGGGGCTGGGGGGACCCAGTACTTC. Residues: CASSAIPGAGGTQYF.

The genes are TRBV25-1 and TRBJ2-6; a weak D match, TRBD1 (5 bases). V lost 2 bases and J 0 bases, leaving 14 bases between the germline ends. Per the germline V gene, CDR1 is MGHDK and CDR2 is SYGVNS. The CDR3 is 18 residues long. CDR3 loop: CASSEQGRRGSGANVLTF. CDR3 coding DNA: TGTGCCAGCAGTGAACAGGGCCGGCGTGGCTCTGGGGCCAACGTCCTGACTTTC.

The rearrangement joins TRBV7-2 to TRBJ2-5; a possible D gene is TRBD1 (5 bases). CDR3 length equals 15 residues. Per the germline V gene, CDR1 is SGHTA and CDR2 is FQGNSA. Trimming removed 6 bases at V and 1 base at J, with 15 bases between. CDR3 residues: CASSRQGRFQETQYF. The DNA of the CDR3 is TGTGCCAGCAGTCGCCAGGGTCGTTTCCAAGAGACCCAGTACTTC.

The chain uses TRBV27 and TRBJ1-5; 9 bases map to TRBD1. In germline, CDR1 is MNHEY, CDR2 SMNVEV (reference sequence). J was trimmed by 5 bases and V by 5 bases; bases with no gene match: 7. This CDR3 region has 15 residues. Here the CDR3 DNA reads TGTGCCAGCAGTACCTCGGGACAGGGATATCAGCCCCAGCATTTT. Its translation is CASSTSGQGYQPQHF.

This clone was counted a single time. The chain is built from TRBV7-9 and TRBJ2-3; 10 bases line up with TRBD2. CDR3 length equals 16 residues. Germline trimming cut 5 bases from V and 0 bases from J; bases unmatched to any gene: 5. Germline lookup yields CDR1 SEHNR and CDR2 FQNEAQ (reference sequence). CDR3 loop: CASSLQTSGSTDTQYF. The CDR3 region has the DNA TGTGCCAGCAGCCTCCAGACTAGCGGGAGCACAGATACGCAGTATTTT.

The rearrangement joins TRBV27 to TRBJ1-2; 8 bases are a match to TRBD1. CDR1 MNHEY and CDR2 SMNVEV come from the germline V gene (reference sequence). The length of the CDR3 is 16 residues. V shed 3 bases and J 2 bases; nucleotides not matched to a gene: 8. In DNA form, the CDR3 reads TGTGCCAGCAGTTTGGGCAGGGGGCGCGGGAACTATGGCTACACCTTC. It is translated as CASSLGRGRGNYGYTF.

CDR3 DNA sequence: TGTGCCAGCAGTTACCGTTCCGGTCCGGGAACATATGGGAATCAGCCCCAGCATTTT. Protein: CASSYRSGPGTYGNQPQHF. The rearrangement links TRBV6-2 or TRBV6-3 to TRBJ1-5; D uncertain. The CDR3 has 19 residues. V was cut by 2 bases and J by 4 bases, with 24 bases left in between. Germline values: CDR1 MNHEY, CDR2 SVGEGT.

The chain joins TRBV7-2 to TRBJ2-5; 11 bases are shared with TRBD2. The CDR3 extends over 15 amino acids. V lost 3 bases to trimming and J lost 1 base; unmatched junction nucleotides: 1. CDR1 is SGHTA, CDR2 FQGNSA, per germline. The CDR3 here is CASSLTSGTQETQYF. CDR3 sequence (DNA): TGTGCCAGCAGCTTGACTAGCGGGACCCAAGAGACCCAGTACTTC.

This rearrangement joins TRBV5-4 to TRBJ1-3, with D unclear. Trimming cost V 0 bases and J 0 bases, with 7 bases left between them. Per the germline V gene, CDR1 is SGHNT and CDR2 is YYREEE (reference sequence). CDR3 size: 15 residues. The CDR3 here is CASSLGRSSGNTIYF. The CDR3 DNA follows: TGTGCCAGCAGCTTGGGTCGGTCCTCTGGAAACACCATATATTTT. Using reference TRBV5-4 and TRBJ1-3 for the parts outside the CDR3, the full variable domain is ETGVTQSPTHLIKTRGQQVTLRCSSQSGHNTVSWYQQALGQGPQFIFQYYREEENGRGNFPPRFSGLQFPNYSSELNVNALELDDSALYLCASSLGRSSGNTIYFGEGSWLTVV.

The V gene is TRBV18, the J gene TRBJ1-1, with TRBD1 identical over 10 bases. Germline values: CDR1 KGHSH, CDR2 LQKENI. Trimming at V came to 6 bases and at J to 1 base, leaving 2 bases not matched to a gene. CDR3 size: 14 residues. The CDR3 DNA follows: TGTGCCAGCTCTAGACAGGGGGCGAACACTGAAGCTTTCTTT. This translates into CASSRQGANTEAFF.

The V and J genes are TRBV3-1 (or the pseudogene TRBV3-2) and TRBJ2-1; the match to TRBD2 covers 15 bases. With 5 bases clipped from V and 8 bases from J, the junction kept 4 bases outside the gene matches. Looked up from germline, CDR1 is LGHDT and CDR2 is YNNKEL (reference sequence). CDR3 length: 15 amino acids. The DNA of the CDR3 is TGTGCCAGCAGCACATGGACTAGCGGGGGGGATGAGCAGTTCTTC. It yields the protein CASSTWTSGGDEQFF.

The gene calls are TRBV12-3 or TRBV12-4 and TRBJ1-2, with D possibly matching TRBD1 (5 bases). This CDR3 spans 12 amino acids. The V and J ends lost 3 bases and 4 bases respectively, with 6 bases between them. The CDR3 sequence: CASSLTVYGYTF. The CDR3 DNA follows: TGTGCCAGCAGTTTGACAGTCTATGGCTACACCTTC.

The chain carries TRBV7-9 and TRBJ1-1; D gene uncertain. Germline CDR1 reads SEHNR; CDR2 reads FQNEAQ (reference sequence). V was clipped by 2 bases and J by 4 bases, with 2 bases between them. CDR3 length: 11 residues. CDR3 amino acids: CASSLRTEAFF. The CDR3 coding sequence is TGTGCCAGCAGCTTACGCACTGAAGCTTTCTTT.

This sequence joins TRBV7-9 and TRBJ1-2; tentative D call: TRBD1 (5 bases). CDR3 size: 14 residues. V was trimmed by 0 bases and J by 3 bases, leaving 8 bases between them. Germline V gene data show CDR1 as SEHNR and CDR2 as FQNEAQ (reference sequence). The CDR3 loop reads CASSLAGVDYGYTF. As DNA, the CDR3 is TGTGCCAGCAGCTTAGCAGGGGTGGACTATGGCTACACCTTC.

Here the CDR3 reads CASRMGGVGAEAFF. The DNA of the CDR3 is TGTGCCAGTAGGATGGGAGGGGTAGGCGCTGAAGCTTTCTTT. The chain uses TRBV19 and TRBJ1-1; tentatively, D is TRBD1 (5 bases). The germline V and J ends were trimmed by 6 bases and 6 bases, with 17 bases remaining between them. This CDR3 region has 14 residues. Germline V gene lookup returns CDR1 LNHDA and CDR2 SQIVND (reference sequence).

The rearrangement joins TRBV7-3 to TRBJ2-1; 8 bases are a match to TRBD1. The CDR3 length is 15 residues. Germline assignment: CDR1 SGHTA and CDR2 FQGTGA. J gave up 7 bases and V 2 bases, and 7 bases lay outside the gene matches. CDR3 nucleotide sequence: TGTGCCAGCAGCTTATTTGCCAGGGGGCTAAATGAGCAGTTCTTC. Translation: CASSLFARGLNEQFF.

This sequence joins TRBV19 and TRBJ2-3; 8 bases fit TRBD1. This CDR3 is 16 amino acids long. Germline-derived CDR1 and CDR2 are LNHDA and SQIVND (reference sequence). V shed 4 bases, J shed 0 bases, and the junction held 6 bases outside the gene matches. The CDR3 reads CASSKNRGSSTDTQYF. For the CDR3, the DNA is TGTGCCAGTAGTAAAAACAGGGGGTCTAGCACAGATACGCAGTATTTT. Drawing the rest from reference TRBV19 and TRBJ2-3, the complete variable domain is DGGITQSPKYLFRKEGQNVTLSCEQNLNHDAMYWYRQDPGQGLRLIYYSQIVNDFQKGDIAEGYSVSREKKESFPLTVTSAQKNPTAFYLCASSKNRGSSTDTQYFGPGTRLTVL.

DNA of the CDR3: TGTGCCAGCAGCTCGGGGAGGGCTGCCGAGCAGTACTTC. This codes for CASSSGRAAEQYF. The genes are TRBV11-3 and TRBJ2-7; 7 bases line up with TRBD2. From germline, CDR1 is SGHNT and CDR2 YENEEA. The CDR3 covers 13 residues. V lost 4 bases, J lost 6 bases, and 6 bases stayed unmatched.

The genes are TRBV18 and TRBJ1-5; the D gene is possibly TRBD1 (5 bases). With 4 bases removed from V and 4 bases from J, the gap between germline ends came to 14 bases. The germline CDR1 and CDR2 sequences are KGHSH and LQKENI. The CDR3 contains 15 residues. In nucleotides, the CDR3 is TGTGCCAGCTCACGGGTTCGGGGGATAAATCAGCCCCAGCATTTT. Protein sequence: CASSRVRGINQPQHF.

The rearrangement links TRBV11-3 to TRBJ1-1; a possible D gene is TRBD1 (6 bases). In germline, CDR1 is SGHNT, CDR2 YENEEA. Trimming pared 8 bases from V and 4 bases from J, leaving 20 bases between. The CDR3 runs to 15 residues. CDR3 region: CASGLGGGFATEAFF. The CDR3 DNA reads as TGTGCCAGCGGATTGGGGGGGGGCTTTGCCACTGAAGCTTTCTTT.

This clone was counted once. This chain connects TRBV27 to TRBJ2-7, with 7 bases lining up with TRBD2. V shed 3 bases and J 4 bases; nucleotides not matched to a gene: 6. This CDR3 is 14 amino acids long. Germline assignment: CDR1 MNHEY and CDR2 SMNVEV (reference sequence). The CDR3 here is CASSLPGLIYEQYF. CDR3 in DNA: TGTGCCAGCAGTTTGCCGGGACTAATATACGAGCAGTACTTC.

The rearrangement joins TRBV4-3 to TRBJ1-1; TRBD1 matches 7 bases. Per the germline V gene, CDR1 is LGHNA and CDR2 is YSLEER. The CDR3 runs 21 residues. Trimming at V came to 0 bases and at J to 4 bases, leaving 23 bases not matched to a gene. In DNA form, the CDR3 reads TGCGCCAGCAGCCAAGATCGGATTGGCCGGGTCGGCAGGGGGGTCGCCACTGAAGCTTTCTTT. Translation: CASSQDRIGRVGRGVATEAFF.

V and J are TRBV5-1 and TRBJ2-1; the match to TRBD2 covers 7 bases. V shed 5 bases and J 4 bases; nucleotides not matched to a gene: 12. The CDR3 sequence is 16 residues long. CDR1 is SGHRS, CDR2 YFSETQ, per germline. In DNA, the CDR3 is TGCGCCAGCAGTCCGACGGATAGCGGGTCTTACAATGAGCAGTTCTTC. Translated: CASSPTDSGSYNEQFF.

The V call is TRBV11-2, the J call TRBJ2-1; D might be TRBD2 (6 bases). Germline values: CDR1 SGHAT, CDR2 FQNNGV. With 3 bases removed from V and 6 bases from J, the gap between germline ends came to 12 bases. The CDR3 contains 14 residues. CDR3 nucleotides: TGTGCCAGCAGCTTCGCTCTGGGGGGCAATGAGCAGTTCTTC. Its translation is CASSFALGGNEQFF.

The chain couples TRBV3-1 (or the pseudogene TRBV3-2) to TRBJ1-2; no reliable D call. Germline CDR1 and CDR2: LGHDT and YNNKEL (reference sequence). The CDR3 runs to 20 residues. Trimming took 0 bases from V and 0 from J, leaving 23 bases between them. CDR3 in DNA: TGTGCCAGCAGCCAAGATTTCCTAGGTGGCGGGCCCGACTCTAACTATGGCTACACCTTC. This codes for CASSQDFLGGGPDSNYGYTF.

J is TRBJ1-2 and V is TRBV5-6, with D unclear. The CDR3 loop spans 15 amino acids. Germline loops: CDR1 SGHDT, CDR2 YYEEEE. V lost 4 bases and J 4 bases, leaving 17 bases between the germline ends. The CDR3 reads CASSPPEGFAYGYTF. The DNA for the CDR3 is TGTGCCAGCAGCCCTCCTGAGGGTTTTGCCTATGGCTACACCTTC. Full variable domain (missing parts from reference TRBV5-6 and TRBJ1-2): DAGVTQSPTHLIKTRGQQVTLRCSPKSGHDTVSWYQQALGQGPQFIFQYYEEEERQRGNFPDRFSGHQFPNYSSELNVNALLLGDSALYLCASSPPEGFAYGYTFGSGTRLTVV.

The rearrangement links TRBV7-3 to TRBJ1-1; TRBD1 might be the D (6 bases). Trimming stripped 5 bases from V and 4 bases from J, with 17 bases between. This CDR3 has 15 amino acids. From germline, CDR1 is SGHTA and CDR2 FQGTGA. In DNA, the CDR3 is TGTGCCAGCAGCCCGTCCCAGGGACAAGCCACTGAAGCTTTCTTT. Residues: CASSPSQGQATEAFF.

This clone has only one observation. The V call is TRBV6-2 or TRBV6-3, the J call TRBJ2-1; D is unclear. CDR3 size: 12 residues. V lost 0 bases, J lost 8 bases, and 5 bases lay in between. Germline V gives CDR1 MNHEY, CDR2 SVGEGT. For the CDR3, the DNA is TGTGCCAGCAGTTACTCTGTAGATGAGCAGTTCTTC. As protein: CASSYSVDEQFF.